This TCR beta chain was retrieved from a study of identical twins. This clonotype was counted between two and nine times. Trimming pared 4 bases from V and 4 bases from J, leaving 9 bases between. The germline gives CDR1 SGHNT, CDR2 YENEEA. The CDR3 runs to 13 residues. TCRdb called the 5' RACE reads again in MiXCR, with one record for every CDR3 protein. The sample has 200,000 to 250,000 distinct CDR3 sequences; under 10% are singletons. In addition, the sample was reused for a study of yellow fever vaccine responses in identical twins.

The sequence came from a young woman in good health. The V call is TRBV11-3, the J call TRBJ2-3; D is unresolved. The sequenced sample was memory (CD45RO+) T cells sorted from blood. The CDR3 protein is CASSSVGADTQYF. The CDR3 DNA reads TGTGCCAGCAGCTCAGTTGGCGCAGATACGCAGTATTTT.